Each of the 16 T cell receptor beta chains below was sequenced from the same sample in a study of T cells in Graves' hyperthyroidism and ophthalmopathy. Amplification of TCR beta CDR3 regions was performed using RNA transcripts as template. The TCR CDR3 first-round RT-PCR relied on the HTBI primer set. One entry per CDR3 protein, called by TCRdb with MiXCR from the multiplex PCR reads. Here the sample spans fewer than 750,000 distinct CDR3 sequences, about 14% being singletons. Sequencing was carried out using blood. All receptors come from a woman aged 45-60 years with Graves' ophthalmopathy.

This clonotype has just a few counts. V usage is TRBV7-8 and J usage is TRBJ1-1; a possible D gene is TRBD1 (5 bases). The germline gives CDR1 SGHVS, CDR2 FQNEAQ. The V gene lost 5 bases and the J gene lost 11 bases, with 12 bases spanning the gap. The CDR3 spans 11 residues. CDR3 coding DNA: TGTGCCAGCAGCCGGGGCGCGGGGGCTTTCTTT. Protein sequence: CASSRGAGAFF.

The rearrangement joins TRBV19 to TRBJ2-1; D may correspond to TRBD1 or TRBD2 (5 bases each). The CDR3 is made up of 14 amino acids. The V and J ends lost 0 bases and 5 bases respectively, with 8 bases between them. Germline values: CDR1 LNHDA, CDR2 SQIVND (reference sequence). Here the CDR3 DNA reads TGTGCCAGTAGTATAGACGGGACCCACAATGAGCAGTTCTTC. This codes for CASSIDGTHNEQFF.

The gene calls are TRBV5-1 and TRBJ1-6; TRBD1 agrees at 9 bases. The CDR3 loop spans 15 amino acids. After removal of 1 base from V and 5 bases from J, the junction contained 1 base not matched to a gene. Germline V lookup: CDR1 SGHRS, CDR2 YFSETQ. CDR3 coding DNA: TGCGCCAGCAGCTTGCGGACAGGGGATAATTCACCCCTCCACTTT. It yields the protein CASSLRTGDNSPLHF.

This clonotype appeared once. This rearrangement joins TRBV7-3 to TRBJ2-1; 14 bases match TRBD2. The CDR3 sequence is 17 residues long. V dropped 4 bases and J dropped 7; count of bases not matched to a gene: 9. Per the germline V gene, CDR1 is SGHTA and CDR2 is FQGTGA. CDR3 sequence: CASSSNMGLAGVNEQFF. The DNA for the CDR3 is TGTGCCAGCAGCTCCAATATGGGACTAGCGGGAGTTAATGAGCAGTTCTTC.

This clonotype was counted only a few times. This rearrangement joins TRBV29-1 to TRBJ2-7; TRBD2 agrees at 12 bases. The CDR3 consists of 15 residues. The germline V gene has CDR1 SQVTM and CDR2 ANQGSEA. Trimming cost V 4 bases and J 9 bases; bases outside gene matches: 13. The CDR3 DNA reads as TGCAGCGTTGGGTCGACTAGCGGGAGTATAACAGGGCAGTACTTC. This encodes CSVGSTSGSITGQYF.

As regards this clonotype: A much larger clone lies a single base off, so this may be a read error. The chain has TRBV4-3 and TRBJ1-1; D is possibly TRBD1 (6 bases). Germline V lookup: CDR1 LGHNA, CDR2 YSLEER. The CDR3 length is 14 residues. CDR3: CASSQDSRDTGAFF. CDR3 nucleotide sequence: TGCGCCAGCAGCCAAGATAGCAGGGACACTGGAGCTTTCTTT.

This clonotype has at least ten counts. The V and J genes are TRBV5-1 and TRBJ2-7; 7 bases align to TRBD1. Unmatched junction bases numbered 2, after V lost 0 bases and J lost 2 bases. Germline V CDR1 and CDR2: SGHRS, YFSETQ. The CDR3 runs 14 residues. The CDR3 nucleotides are TGCGCCAGCAGCTTGGCGACAGGGCCCTACGAGCAGTACTTC. It yields the protein CASSLATGPYEQYF.

This clonotype was counted between two and nine times. The V call is TRBV10-3, the J call TRBJ1-5, with D possibly TRBD1 on 6 matching bases. Between the trimmed V and J ends, which lost 2 bases and 3 bases, there was a span of 23 bases. Looked up from germline, CDR1 is ENHRY and CDR2 is SYGVKD. The CDR3 sequence is 19 residues long. CDR3 protein: CAISEPRGDGGTTNQPQHF. CDR3 nucleotide sequence: TGTGCCATCAGTGAGCCGAGGGGGGACGGAGGGACTACCAATCAGCCCCAGCATTTT.

This clonotype was observed many times. The V and J genes are TRBV7-2 and TRBJ2-1; TRBD2 matches at 10 bases. CDR3 size: 16 residues. The J segment lost 3 bases and the V segment lost 1 base, leaving 3 bases of the junction unmatched. Germline assignment: CDR1 SGHTA and CDR2 FQGNSA. This CDR3 reads CASSLGLAGNYNEQFF. As DNA, the CDR3 is TGTGCCAGCAGCTTAGGACTAGCGGGTAACTACAATGAGCAGTTCTTC.

This clonotype was observed many times. The chain is built from TRBV2 and TRBJ2-2; D remains unclear. The CDR3 is 13 residues long. Trimming left V 5 bases short and J 4 bases short, with 8 bases between. Germline V gene sequence: CDR1 SNHLY, CDR2 FYNNEI. Written as DNA, the CDR3 is TGTGCCAGCAGTCAGACAAGCACCGGGGAGCTGTTTTTT. Protein sequence: CASSQTSTGELFF. Full variable domain (outside the CDR3, taken from reference TRBV2 and TRBJ2-2): EPEVTQTPSHQVTQMGQEVILRCVPISNHLYFYWYRQILGQKVEFLVSFYNNEISEKSEIFDDQFSVERPDGSNFTLKIRSTKLEDSAMYFCASSQTSTGELFFGEGSRLTVL.

The chain couples TRBV19 to TRBJ1-2; 11 bases map to TRBD1. Germline V gene data show CDR1 as LNHDA and CDR2 as SQIVND (reference sequence). J lost 7 bases, V lost 6 bases, and 16 bases had no gene match. The CDR3 extends over 17 amino acids. The CDR3 is CASRMSGTGGSPAGYTF. CDR3 nucleotides: TGTGCCAGTAGGATGTCCGGGACAGGGGGTTCCCCCGCTGGCTACACCTTC.

This clonotype was observed a few times. This chain connects TRBV6-4 to TRBJ2-1; perhaps TRBD2 as D (6 bases). Germline assignment: CDR1 MRHNA and CDR2 SNTAGT. Trimming cost V 4 bases and J 0 bases, with 10 bases left between them. The CDR3 runs 15 residues. The CDR3 nucleotides are TGTGCCAGCAGTGCCCGGGGGAGCTCCTACAATGAGCAGTTCTTC. Protein product: CASSARGSSYNEQFF.

The rearrangement uses TRBV6-2 or TRBV6-3 and TRBJ2-1; 8 bases fit TRBD2. The V gene end was trimmed by 2 bases and the J gene end by 1 base; junction bases not matched to a gene: 10. Germline V lookup: CDR1 MNHEY, CDR2 SVGEGT. This CDR3 is built from 18 residues. CDR3 in amino acids: CASSYGTSLLASYNEQFF. Here the CDR3 DNA reads TGTGCCAGCAGTTACGGGACTAGTCTCCTCGCATCCTACAATGAGCAGTTCTTC.

J is TRBJ2-7 and V is TRBV6-1; D may match TRBD1 or TRBD2 (6 bases each). Germline V gives CDR1 MNHNS, CDR2 SASEGT. V gave up 6 bases and J gave up 4 bases, with 16 bases separating them. The CDR3 totals 14 residues. The CDR3 sequence is CASRVEGGPYEQYF. The CDR3 region has the DNA TGTGCCAGCAGGGTAGAGGGGGGCCCTTACGAGCAGTACTTC.

This clonotype was counted at least ten times. The chain joins TRBV7-6 to TRBJ2-7, with 9 bases lining up with TRBD1. CDR3 length: 15 amino acids. Per germline, CDR1 SGHVS and CDR2 FNYEAQ. The V and J ends lost 2 bases and 7 bases, in that order; junction bases with no gene match: 9. CDR3 amino acids: CASSLITGGAGEQYF. The DNA for the CDR3 is TGTGCCAGCAGCTTAATAACAGGGGGCGCGGGTGAGCAGTACTTC.

The chain uses TRBV15 and TRBJ2-2, with 7 bases that match TRBD1. The CDR3 is 14 residues long. The ends lost 4 bases at V and 5 bases at J; junction bases unmatched: 4. Germline CDR1 LNHNV, CDR2 YYDKDF (reference sequence). CDR3: CATSTGTETGELFF. CDR3 DNA: TGTGCCACCAGCACCGGGACAGAGACCGGGGAGCTGTTTTTT.